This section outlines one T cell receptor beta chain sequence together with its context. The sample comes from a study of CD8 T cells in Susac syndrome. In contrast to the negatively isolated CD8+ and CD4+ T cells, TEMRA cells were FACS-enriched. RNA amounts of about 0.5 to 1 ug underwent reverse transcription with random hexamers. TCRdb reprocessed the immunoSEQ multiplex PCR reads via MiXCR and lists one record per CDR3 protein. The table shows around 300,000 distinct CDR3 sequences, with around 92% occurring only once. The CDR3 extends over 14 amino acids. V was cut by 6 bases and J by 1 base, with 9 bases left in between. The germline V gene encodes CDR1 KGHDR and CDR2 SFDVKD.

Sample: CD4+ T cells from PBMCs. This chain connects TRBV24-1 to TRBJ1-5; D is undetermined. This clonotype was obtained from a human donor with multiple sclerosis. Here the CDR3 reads CATSQPGSNQPQHF. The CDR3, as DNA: TGTGCCACCAGTCAGCCCGGGAGCAATCAGCCCCAGCATTTT.